These 8 T cell receptor beta chains originate from one sample sequenced in a study of cytomegalovirus exposure and HLA in healthy donors. 60 Vbeta and 13 Jbeta primers were used in PCR. Libraries were prepared by immunoSEQ multiplex PCR; TCRdb keeps only in-frame clonotypes and omits some of them. The data show almost 200,000 clones, just over 75% seen once. Sequenced input: PBMCs. The receptors originated from a man aged 30 to 39 in good health and CMV-seronegative.

CDR3 DNA: TGTGCCAGCAGCCCCAGACAGGGGCTTACCGGGGAGCTGTTTTTT. Residues: CASSPRQGLTGELFF. The chain carries TRBV5-4 and TRBJ2-2; 8 nucleotides align to TRBD1. CDR1 and CDR2 (germline): SGHNT, YYREEE (reference sequence). Losses at the gene ends were 4 bases for V and 5 bases for J; bases not matched to a gene: 7. The CDR3 runs to 15 residues. The full variable domain, its missing parts supplied by reference TRBV5-4 and TRBJ2-2, is ETGVTQSPTHLIKTRGQQVTLRCSSQSGHNTVSWYQQALGQGPQFIFQYYREEENGRGNFPPRFSGLQFPNYSSELNVNALELDDSALYLCASSPRQGLTGELFFGEGSRLTVL.

This clone was counted a few times. The chain joins TRBV29-1 to TRBJ1-1; the match to TRBD1 covers 7 bases. This CDR3 contains 14 residues. Germline V gene data show CDR1 as SQVTM and CDR2 as ANQGSEA. The trim removed 7 bases at V and 5 bases at J, leaving 13 bases unmatched. The CDR3 bases are TGCAGCGCCCTCAAACAGGGGCGAGAGACTGAAGCTTTCTTT. Its translation: CSALKQGRETEAFF.

The J gene is TRBJ1-5, the V gene TRBV7-8; TRBD1 is a possible D gene (5 bases). The CDR3 has 15 residues. Germline assignment: CDR1 SGHVS and CDR2 FQNEAQ. V was trimmed by 1 base and J by 7 bases, leaving 14 bases between them. The CDR3 sequence: CASSLETGVWQPQHF. As DNA, the CDR3 is TGTGCCAGCAGCTTAGAAACGGGGGTTTGGCAGCCCCAGCATTTT.

The rearrangement uses TRBV7-2 and TRBJ2-1; 11 bases agree with TRBD2. Trimming removed 5 bases from V and 10 bases from J; junction bases left unmatched: 10. Germline CDR1 reads SGHTA; CDR2 reads FQGNSA. This CDR3 has 15 amino acids. The CDR3 reads CASSPTSGSGREQFF. CDR3 coding DNA: TGTGCCAGCAGCCCAACTAGCGGGAGTGGACGGGAGCAGTTCTTC.

J is TRBJ2-3 and V is TRBV2, with a possible D match to TRBD1 (6 bases). CDR3 length: 15 residues. Between the trimmed V and J ends, which lost 8 bases and 1 base, there was a span of 16 bases. The germline gives CDR1 SNHLY, CDR2 FYNNEI. CDR3 protein: CASAAGDGRTDTQYF. In DNA, the CDR3 is TGTGCCAGCGCAGCAGGGGATGGACGCACAGATACGCAGTATTTT.

This clone occurred once. The V and J genes are TRBV10-3 and TRBJ2-4; maybe TRBD2 (5 bases). CDR1 and CDR2 from the germline V gene are ENHRY and SYGVKD. There are 13 residues in the CDR3. Trimming pared 3 bases from V and 6 bases from J, leaving 9 bases between. The CDR3 region has the DNA TGTGCCATCAGTGACGGTGAGGGAAACATTCAGTACTTC. It is translated as CAISDGEGNIQYF.

V and J are TRBV6-1 and TRBJ1-6, with 7 bases aligning to TRBD1. V shed 7 bases, J shed 7 bases, and the junction held 4 bases outside the gene matches. CDR3 length: 13 residues. The germline V gene encodes CDR1 MNHNS and CDR2 SASEGT. The DNA for the CDR3 is TGTGCCAGCACCCTGGACAGGAATTCACCCCTCCACTTT. It encodes CASTLDRNSPLHF.

The rearrangement links TRBV4-1 to TRBJ2-6; perhaps TRBD1 as D (5 bases). The CDR3 is 18 amino acids. In germline, CDR1 is MGHRA, CDR2 YSYEKL. V lost 4 bases and J lost 0, with 16 bases in between. The CDR3 bases are TGCGCCAGCAGCCTATCCAGACAGACACGCTCTGGGGCCAACGTCCTGACTTTC. Protein product: CASSLSRQTRSGANVLTF.